This TCR beta chain emerged from a study of identical twins. Trimming stripped 1 base from V and 10 bases from J, with 10 bases between. The CDR3 spans 12 residues. This clonotype was observed a few times. Using its own MiXCR run on the 5' RACE reads, TCRdb lists one record per CDR3 protein. Altogether roughly 500,000 distinct CDR3 sequences are present, roughly a fifth being singletons, with the ten largest covering roughly 0.91%. This sample was also put to use in a study of T cells expressing NK-cell markers. That paper notes: Six or seven donors had dominant NKG2C+ clonotypes that comprised about 1.0-8% of their CD8+ T cells.

The sequenced sample was CD4+ T cells sorted from blood. The sequence was obtained from a woman under 30 in good health. V gene TRBV12-3 or TRBV12-4 combines with J gene TRBJ1-1; perhaps TRBD1 as D (5 bases). Here the CDR3 DNA reads TGTGCCAGCAGTTTAGTGAAAGGGGCAGCTTTCTTT. This translates into CASSLVKGAAFF.